This T cell receptor beta chain is drawn from a study of T cells in narcolepsy (dated by TCRdb to 2017 to 2018). Study-wide context: Patients with narcolepsy type 1 or type 2 (NT1, NT2) and healthy control donors were enrolled in the study. The study sought autoreactive T cells targeting hypocretin neuron self-antigens (hypocretin, TRIB2) in narcolepsy patients, using TCR Vbeta sequencing to track clonotypes in blood and CSF.

Results and caveats for the whole study, not just this receptor: Numbers of sequenced blood memory CD4+ clonotypes were comparable, with averages of around 39,000 in patients and roughly 34,000 in controls. Autoreactive clonotypes were reported to be detected serially in the blood of the same patients and of different patients, but not in the blood of healthy controls. Certain blood memory CD4+ repertoires from patients and controls had no sequences that matched autoreactive T cell clones. In plots comparing CSF and blood CD4+ T cell clonotypes from the same patient, HCRT-specific and TRIB2-specific autoreactive clonotypes were highlighted.

Memory CD4+ T cells were sorted ex vivo from peripheral blood of narcolepsy patients and healthy controls for TCR Vbeta sequencing. From a lookup of the germline V gene, CDR1 and CDR2 are WSHSY and SAAADI. The CDR3 sequence holds 15 residues, the cysteine and phenylalanine included. Left in the record is the CDR3 DNA by itself, 45 bases read in frame from the first base. The V end gives up 6 bases and the J end 3 bases, leaving 8 bases in the junction not matched to a gene. The protocol used for the library was the immunoSEQ multiplex PCR assay. TCRdb mirrors the immuneACCESS table, restricted to in-frame sequences. Some clones are absent from its copies; in checked studies, under half trace to an unresolved V gene, and the reason for the others is unknown. This sample comprises 30,000 to 40,000 clones, approximately 78% of them detected only once. 2% to 3% of the sample lies in the top ten. This clone was picked up one time. Its antigen is unknown. No much larger clone exists at a distance of one base, and base qualities are not known.

The specimen sequenced was CD45RA- memory CD4+ T cells from PBMCs. Sample cell subset or site, as interpreted from the label and publication: memory T cells sorted ex vivo from peripheral blood. The rearrangement joined TRBV10-2 to TRBJ2-3, and TRBD2 aligns with 8 junction nucleotides. The TCR sequence derives from a human donor with narcolepsy. The CDR3 here reads CASRVIAGKTDTQYF. The sequenced DNA: TGCGCCAGCAGGGTAATAGCGGGAAAGACAGATACGCAGTATTTT.